This T cell receptor (beta chain) was obtained from a study of metastatic and nonmetastatic thyroid tumors. About the research overall: The study looked at repertoires side by side in blood and in tumor or nodule tissue from malignant and benign thyroid patients.

General study results and limits: Malignant tumors reportedly showed significantly higher TCR beta diversity than benign nodules in both blood and tumor.

Each patient went into thyroid surgery without having received any treatment. In the study's own analysis: A distant-metastasis classifier for papillary thyroid cancer was built using CDR3 differences across clinicopathological groups. Using MiXCR, TCRdb re-called clones from the PCR reads. The V and J calls, along with clone size, are taken from TCRdb and not from the paper's own processing. The sample contains tens of thousands of clones, roughly a quarter of which appear only once. By proportion, this clone is medium-sized. Its antigen is not identified. The origin of this receptor is a female donor with papillary thyroid cancer or a benign thyroid nodule (not recorded which). Some clones in this sample may be carry-over from other donors' samples. Source material: tumor tissue.

CDR3 sequence: CASSLRAGGSTEAFF. In nucleotides, the CDR3 is TGCGCCAGCAGCTTGAGGGCAGGGGGATCCACTGAAGCTTTCTTT. V is TRBV5-1 and J is TRBJ1-1; 7 bases are shared with TRBD1. The CDR3 is made up of 15 amino acids. Trimming removed 1 base from V and 4 bases from J; junction bases left unmatched: 7. CDR1 is SGHRS and CDR2 is YFSETQ in the germline V gene.